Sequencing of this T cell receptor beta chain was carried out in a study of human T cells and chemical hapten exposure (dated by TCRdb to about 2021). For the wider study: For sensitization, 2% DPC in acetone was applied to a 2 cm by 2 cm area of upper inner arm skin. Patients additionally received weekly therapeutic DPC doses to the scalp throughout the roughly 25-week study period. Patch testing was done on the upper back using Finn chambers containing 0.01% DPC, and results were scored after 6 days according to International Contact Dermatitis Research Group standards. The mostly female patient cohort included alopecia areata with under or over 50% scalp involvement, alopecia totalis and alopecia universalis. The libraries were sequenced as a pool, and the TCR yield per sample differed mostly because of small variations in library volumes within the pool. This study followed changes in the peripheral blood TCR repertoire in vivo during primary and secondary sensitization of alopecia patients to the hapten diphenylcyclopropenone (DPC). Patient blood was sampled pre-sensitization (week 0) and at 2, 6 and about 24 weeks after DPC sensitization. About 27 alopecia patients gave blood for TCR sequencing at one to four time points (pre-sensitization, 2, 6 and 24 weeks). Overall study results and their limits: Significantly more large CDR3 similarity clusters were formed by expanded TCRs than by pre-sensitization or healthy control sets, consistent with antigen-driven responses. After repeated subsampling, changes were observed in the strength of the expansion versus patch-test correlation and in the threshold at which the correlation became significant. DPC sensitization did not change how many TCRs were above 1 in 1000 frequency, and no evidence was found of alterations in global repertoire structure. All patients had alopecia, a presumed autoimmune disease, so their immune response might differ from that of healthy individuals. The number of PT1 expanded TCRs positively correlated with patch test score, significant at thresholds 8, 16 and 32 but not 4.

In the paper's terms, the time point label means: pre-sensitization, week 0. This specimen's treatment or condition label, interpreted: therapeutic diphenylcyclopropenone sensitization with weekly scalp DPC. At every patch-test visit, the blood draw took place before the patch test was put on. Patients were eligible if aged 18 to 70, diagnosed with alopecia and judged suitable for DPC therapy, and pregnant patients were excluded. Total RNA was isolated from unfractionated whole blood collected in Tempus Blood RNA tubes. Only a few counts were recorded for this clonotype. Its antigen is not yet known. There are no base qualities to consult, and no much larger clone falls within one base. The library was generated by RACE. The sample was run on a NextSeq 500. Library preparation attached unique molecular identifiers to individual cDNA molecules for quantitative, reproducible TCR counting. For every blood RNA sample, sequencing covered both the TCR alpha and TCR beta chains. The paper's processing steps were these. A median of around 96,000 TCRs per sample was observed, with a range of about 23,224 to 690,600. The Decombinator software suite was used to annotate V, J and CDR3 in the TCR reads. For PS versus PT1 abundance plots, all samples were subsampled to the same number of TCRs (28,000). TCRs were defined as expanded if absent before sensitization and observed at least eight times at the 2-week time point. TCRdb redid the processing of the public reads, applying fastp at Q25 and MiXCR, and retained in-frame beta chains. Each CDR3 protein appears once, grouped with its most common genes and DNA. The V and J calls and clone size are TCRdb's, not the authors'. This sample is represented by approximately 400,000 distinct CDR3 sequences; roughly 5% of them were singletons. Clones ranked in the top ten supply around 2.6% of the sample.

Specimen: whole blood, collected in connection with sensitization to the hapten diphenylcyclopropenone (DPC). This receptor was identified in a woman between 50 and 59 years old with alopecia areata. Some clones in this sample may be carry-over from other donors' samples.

The CDR3 protein is CASSQDAGIGTEAFF. The nucleotides are TGTGCCAGCAGCCAAGATGCAGGGATAGGCACTGAAGCTTTCTTT. The sequence is built from TRBV4-2 and TRBJ1-1, and TRBD1 may be the D gene, going by 5 matching bases. In the germline V gene, CDR1 corresponds to LGHNA and CDR2 to YNFKEQ. Its CDR3 holds 15 amino acids, cysteine through phenylalanine. Solely the CDR3 DNA is kept, with 45 bases framed from the first base. V and J lose 0 bases and 4 bases, and a span of 12 bases separates them.